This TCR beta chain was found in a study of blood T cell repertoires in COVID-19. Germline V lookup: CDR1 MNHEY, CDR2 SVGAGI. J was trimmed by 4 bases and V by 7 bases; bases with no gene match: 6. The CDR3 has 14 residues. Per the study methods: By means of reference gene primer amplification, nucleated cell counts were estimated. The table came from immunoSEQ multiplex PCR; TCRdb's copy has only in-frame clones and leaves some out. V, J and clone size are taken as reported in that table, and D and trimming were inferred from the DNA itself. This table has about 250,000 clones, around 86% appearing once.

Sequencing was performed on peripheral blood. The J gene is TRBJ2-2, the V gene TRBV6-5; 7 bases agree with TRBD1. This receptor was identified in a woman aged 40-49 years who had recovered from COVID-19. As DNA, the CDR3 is TGTGCCAGCATAGGACAGGTGGGCACCGGGGAGCTGTTTTTT. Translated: CASIGQVGTGELFF.